This TCR beta chain is from a study of blood T cell repertoires in COVID-19. The protocol was immunoSEQ multiplex PCR, while the TCRdb copy is restricted to in-frame clones and leaves out a portion. Among around 81,000 clones listed, roughly 86% were seen once. This CDR3 is built from 15 residues. The J segment lost 2 bases and the V segment lost 1 base, leaving 1 base of the junction unmatched. Germline V gene sequence: CDR1 SGHRS, CDR2 YFSETQ. The clonotype was recovered from a man aged 65-85 years with acute or convalescent COVID-19. What was sequenced was peripheral blood. V and J are TRBV5-1 and TRBJ2-1; the match to TRBD2 covers 9 bases. CDR3 coding DNA: TGCGCCAGCAGCTTGATAGCGGGGGCCTACAATGAGCAGTTCTTC. It codes for CASSLIAGAYNEQFF.